This T cell receptor (beta chain) originates from a study of low-dose radiotherapy and immunotherapy resistance in tumors. Study-wide context: Aspirin was taken orally at 300 mg daily by patients, and this continued for four cycles from cycle 1 day 1.

The CDR3 has 13 amino acids. Trimming pared 3 bases from V and 1 base from J, leaving 7 bases between. Germline V gene sequence: CDR1 ENHRY, CDR2 SYGVKD. The time point is: after trial treatment. This sample's treatment: LDRT plus nivolumab, ipilimumab, low-dose cyclophosphamide and aspirin (RACIN trial). Alpha- and beta-chain coverage of first-strand cDNA came from TRAV- and TRBV-specific primers. Over around 19 PCR cycles, TCRs were amplified from a constant-region primer and V-primer adapter. TCRdb re-derived calls from the reads in MiXCR, one entry per CDR3 protein. In the table there are 30,000 to 40,000 distinct CDR3 sequences, roughly 20% of which are singletons.

Sequenced material: PBMCs, taken after low-dose radiotherapy plus immunotherapy. The TCR comes from a female donor with ovarian cancer. The rearrangement joins TRBV10-3 to TRBJ2-7; D is unresolved. Written as DNA, the CDR3 is TGTGCCATCAGTGACGGTCGGTCCTACGAGCAGTACTTC. Its protein product is CAISDGRSYEQYF.